This TCR beta chain is drawn from a study of blood T cell repertoires in COVID-19. Overall study: Sample material is recorded as cDNA or gDNA derived from T cells, B-cell-depleted T cells, or PBMCs.

The data were produced by immunoSEQ multiplex PCR, yet TCRdb's version contains in-frame clones alone and is incomplete. The sample has about half a million clones; over 75% are singletons. Specimen: peripheral blood. The clonotype comes from a human donor in a cohort sampled during active COVID-19.

This CDR3 is CASSESFSNQPQHF. As DNA, the CDR3 is TGTGCCAGCAGTGAGAGTTTTAGCAATCAGCCCCAGCATTTT. The gene calls are TRBV6-1 and TRBJ1-5; no definite D call. CDR3 length: 14 amino acids. Trimming took 3 bases from V and 0 from J, leaving 6 bases between them. The V gene's germline CDR1 is MNHNS and CDR2 SASEGT.